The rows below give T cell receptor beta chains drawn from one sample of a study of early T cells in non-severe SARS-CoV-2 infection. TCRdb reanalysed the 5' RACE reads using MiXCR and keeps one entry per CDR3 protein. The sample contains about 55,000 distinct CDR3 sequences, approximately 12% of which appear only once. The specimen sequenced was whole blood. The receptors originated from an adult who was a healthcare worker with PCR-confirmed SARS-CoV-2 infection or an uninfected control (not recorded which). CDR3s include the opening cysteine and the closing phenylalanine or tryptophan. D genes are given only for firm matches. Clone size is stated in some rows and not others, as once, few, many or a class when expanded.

TGTGCCAGCAGTTTGTCAGGCGGCCAGCCCCAGCATTTT,CASSLSGGQPQHF,TRBV28,.,TRBJ1-5,.
TGTGCCAGCAGCCAAGACAGCATTCAGTACTTC,CASSQDSIQYF,TRBV3-1,.,TRBJ2-4,.
TGTGCCAGCAGCCCGGAGGCCCTGCTTTCACCCCTCCACTTT,CASSPEALLSPLHF,TRBV7-9,.,TRBJ1-6,.
TGTGCCAGCAGCTTCGCGGGGGGGCGAGAGACCCAGTACTTC,CASSFAGGRETQYF,TRBV7-6,TRBD2,TRBJ2-5,many
TGTGCCAGCAGCTCCCTAGCGGGGCGATACTCCTACGAGCAGTACTTC,CASSSLAGRYSYEQYF,TRBV5-5,TRBD2,TRBJ2-7,few
TGTGCCAGCAGTGGAGGGGGACCTAGGGAGCAGTTCTTC,CASSGGGPREQFF,TRBV6-1,.,TRBJ2-1,few
TGTGCCAGCAGCCCAACGACAGGGGTGAACACTGAAGCTTTCTTT,CASSPTTGVNTEAFF,TRBV7-8,TRBD1,TRBJ1-1,few
TGTGCCAGCAGCCCCATCATCCGGGGGGCTGGCGGCTACACCTTC,CASSPIIRGAGGYTF,TRBV7-2,.,TRBJ1-2,many
TGTGCCAGCAGCTTCTCCGAACTAGCCAAAAACAATCAGTACTTC,CASSFSELAKNNQYF,TRBV7-9,.,TRBJ2-4,.
TGTGCCAGCAGCCTATCCGATGGTCAGCCCCAGCATTTT,CASSLSDGQPQHF,TRBV7-9,.,TRBJ1-5,.
TGTGCCAGCAGCGCCGACCAGAGCTCCTACAATGAGCAGTTCTTC,CASSADQSSYNEQFF,TRBV2,.,TRBJ2-1,.
TGTGCCTGGAGTGTGTCAGGGGGACAGCCCCAGCATTTT,CAWSVSGGQPQHF,TRBV30,TRBD1,TRBJ1-5,.
TGTGCCAGCAGCCTTACCTACGAGCAGTACTTC,CASSLTYEQYF,TRBV7-2,.,TRBJ2-7,many
TGCGCCAGCAGCCAACAGAGCGGGGGGGCCTTAAATGAGCAGTTCTTC,CASSQQSGGALNEQFF,TRBV4-3,TRBD2,TRBJ2-1,many
TGCGCCAGCAGCTTGGAGTCTAGTAACGAGCAGTACTTC,CASSLESSNEQYF,TRBV5-1,.,TRBJ2-7,many
TGTGCCAGCAGCTCGGTACGGGGGGGCCGTTCTAATGAGCAGTTCTTC,CASSSVRGGRSNEQFF,TRBV11-2,TRBD2,TRBJ2-1,.
TGTGCCAGTAGTACGGACTACCTCTACGAGCAGTACTTC,CASSTDYLYEQYF,TRBV19,.,TRBJ2-7,.
TGTGCCAGCAGCTTGGGCGGGGGCCGGGATCAGCCCCAGCATTTT,CASSLGGGRDQPQHF,TRBV5-6,.,TRBJ1-5,many
TGTGCCAGCAGCCCGACGGTGGAGCAGGGGGGCTACACCTTC,CASSPTVEQGGYTF,TRBV7-9,.,TRBJ1-2,.
TGCAGTGCCGGCCGATGGGGACACGGGAGAGGTGAGCAGTTCTTC,CSAGRWGHGRGEQFF,TRBV20-1,.,TRBJ2-1,few
TGTGCCAGCAGCTTACCGGGTGACGGCTCCTACGAGCAGTACTTC,CASSLPGDGSYEQYF,TRBV7-9,.,TRBJ2-7,many
TGCGCCAGCAGTGGGGGGACGGTCGTCGATGGCTACACCTTC,CASSGGTVVDGYTF,TRBV5-1,.,TRBJ1-2,.
TGTGCCACTGGGGCTACTAGCGGGCAAGAGACCCAGTACTTC,CATGATSGQETQYF,TRBV10-3,TRBD2,TRBJ2-5,many
TGCAGTGCTAGGCGTGCAGCACGCACAGATACGCAGTATTTT,CSARRAARTDTQYF,TRBV20-1,.,TRBJ2-3,few